These 10 T cell receptor beta chains were all obtained from the same sample, sequenced in a study of T cell repertoires in cytomegalovirus infection. Antigens of these TCRs are unknown. TCRdb fed the reads into MiXCR, producing one record per CDR3 protein. This table has 700,000 to 850,000 distinct CDR3 sequences, over 25% appearing once. Sample: cultured CD8+ T cells from PBMCs, taken from culture after CMV antigen stimulation. The receptors were gathered from a human donor in good health (CMV status not recorded). Some clones in this sample may be carry-over from other donors' samples.

The V call is TRBV5-6, the J call TRBJ1-2; D is unclear. From germline, CDR1 is SGHDT and CDR2 YYEEEE. V was trimmed by 1 base and J by 6 bases, leaving 16 bases between them. CDR3 length equals 15 residues. The CDR3 loop is CASSLTERFMDGYTF. The DNA of the CDR3 is TGTGCCAGCAGCTTGACGGAAAGATTTATGGATGGCTACACCTTC.

This clonotype was counted a single time. The chain joins TRBV27 to TRBJ1-6; unclear D gene. The V gene's germline CDR1 is MNHEY and CDR2 SMNVEV (reference sequence). The V end was cut by 4 bases, the J end by 8 bases, with 6 bases between. The CDR3 is 12 residues long. The CDR3 coding sequence is TGTGCCAGCAGTTCTCGTGATTCACCCCTCCACTTT. Translation gives CASSSRDSPLHF.

This clonotype appeared a few times. This chain links TRBV6-1 with TRBJ2-7; 9 bases fit TRBD1. This CDR3 comprises 17 residues. V shed 5 bases, J shed 0 bases, and the junction held 11 bases outside the gene matches. Germline V gene data show CDR1 as MNHNS and CDR2 as SASEGT. This CDR3 reads CASSYYIPGQGSYEQYV. CDR3 sequence (DNA): TGTGCCAGCAGTTATTATATACCGGGACAGGGCTCCTACGAGCAGTACGTC.

This rearrangement joins TRBV6-2 or TRBV6-3 to TRBJ2-7; D assignment may be TRBD1 or TRBD2 (6 bases each). V gave up 0 bases and J gave up 2 bases, with 14 bases separating them. Germline CDR1 MNHEY, CDR2 SVGEGT. This CDR3 contains 16 residues. CDR3 coding DNA: TGTGCCAGCAGTTACTCGCCGGAGGGGGACCCCTACGAGCAGTACTTC. It codes for CASSYSPEGDPYEQYF.

This clonotype has a handful of counts. This sequence joins TRBV9 and TRBJ2-5, with 7 bases that match TRBD2. J lost 1 base, V lost 0 bases, and 3 bases had no gene match. CDR3 length equals 15 residues. Germline lookup yields CDR1 SGDLS and CDR2 YYNGEE. The CDR3 region is CASSVGDYIQETQYF. The CDR3 region has the DNA TGTGCCAGCAGCGTAGGGGACTATATCCAAGAGACCCAGTACTTC.

The chain uses TRBV19 and TRBJ2-3, with 7 positions matching TRBD2. Per germline, CDR1 LNHDA and CDR2 SQIVND (reference sequence). The CDR3 sequence is 14 residues long. The trim removed 3 bases at V and 2 bases at J, leaving 2 bases unmatched. CDR3 sequence: CASSISGITDTQYF. The CDR3 DNA follows: TGTGCCAGTAGTATCAGCGGGATCACAGATACGCAGTATTTT.

The chain uses TRBV7-6 and TRBJ2-3; D gene unclear. CDR1 is SGHVS, CDR2 FNYEAQ, per germline. The CDR3 spans 15 residues. Trimming cost V 1 base and J 3 bases, with 11 bases left between them. The CDR3 DNA follows: TGTGCCAGCAGCTTAGGGGGATGGGTTACAGATACGCAGTATTTT. The encoded protein is CASSLGGWVTDTQYF.

CDR3 residues: CASRPRVNEQFF. DNA of the CDR3: TGTGCCAGCAGGCCCCGGGTAAATGAGCAGTTCTTC. V gene TRBV27 combines with J gene TRBJ2-1, with D hard to call. CDR1 and CDR2 (germline): MNHEY, SMNVEV (reference sequence). CDR3 length equals 12 residues. V dropped 6 bases and J dropped 7 bases, with 10 bases sitting between them.

This rearrangement joins TRBV6-6 to TRBJ1-2; D may be TRBD1 (6 bases). Per the germline V gene, CDR1 is MNHNY and CDR2 is SVGAGI (reference sequence). V was cut by 6 bases and J by 10 bases, with 24 bases left in between. The CDR3 loop spans 15 amino acids. The CDR3 here is CASSRVPGQGGTYTF. In nucleotides, the CDR3 is TGTGCCAGCAGCCGCGTCCCGGGACAAGGAGGGACCTACACCTTC.

V and J are TRBV7-6 and TRBJ1-4; D is unresolved. The germline V gene has CDR1 SGHVS and CDR2 FNYEAQ. This CDR3 region has 16 residues. V was pared by 1 base and J by 7 bases, with 16 bases between. For the CDR3, the DNA is TGTGCCAGCAGCTTAGAGCAAAGATACAACCTTGAAAAACTGTTTTTT. It specifies CASSLEQRYNLEKLFF.